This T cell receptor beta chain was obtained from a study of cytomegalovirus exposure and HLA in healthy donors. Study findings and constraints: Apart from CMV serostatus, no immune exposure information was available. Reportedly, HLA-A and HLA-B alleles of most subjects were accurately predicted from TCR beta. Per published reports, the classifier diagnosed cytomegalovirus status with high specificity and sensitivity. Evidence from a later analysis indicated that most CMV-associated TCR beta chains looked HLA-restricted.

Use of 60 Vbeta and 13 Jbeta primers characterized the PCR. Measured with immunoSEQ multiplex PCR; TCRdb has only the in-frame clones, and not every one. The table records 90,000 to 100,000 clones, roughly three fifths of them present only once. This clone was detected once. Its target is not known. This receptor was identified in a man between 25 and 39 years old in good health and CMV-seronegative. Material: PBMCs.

In nucleotides, the CDR3 is TGCGCCAGCAGCCCTTCCCTCAGGGGGTCCTACGAGCAGTACTTC. It encodes CASSPSLRGSYEQYF. V gene TRBV5-1 combines with J gene TRBJ2-7, with 7 bases that match TRBD1. The CDR3 runs 15 residues. Germline CDR1 SGHRS, CDR2 YFSETQ. V lost 4 bases, J lost 1 base, and 8 bases stayed unmatched.